These 22 T cell receptor beta chains share one sample of origin, sequenced in a study of T cell repertoires in cytomegalovirus infection. These receptors have no known antigen. TCRdb fed the reads into MiXCR, producing one record per CDR3 protein. Seen here are under 300,000 distinct CDR3 sequences, 22% observed once, and the top ten hold about 21%. The input for sequencing was cultured PBMCs, taken from culture after CMV antigen stimulation. Receptors were obtained from a human donor in good health (CMV status not recorded). Some clones in this sample may be carry-over from other donors' samples.

A single count supports this clonotype. V is TRBV6-1 and J is TRBJ2-7, with a weak D call TRBD1 (6 bases). CDR3 size: 13 residues. The V end was cut by 4 bases, the J end by 3 bases, with 10 bases between. Germline V lookup: CDR1 MNHNS, CDR2 SASEGT. In DNA, the CDR3 is TGTGCCAGCAGTGGGGCAGGGGACTACGAGCAGTACGTC. Amino acids: CASSGAGDYEQYV.

Ten or more counts support this clonotype. V gene TRBV11-2 combines with J gene TRBJ2-1; D is ambiguous. CDR1 is SGHAT, CDR2 FQNNGV, per germline. Trimming pared 5 bases from V and 7 bases from J, leaving 9 bases between. The CDR3 length is 12 residues. CDR3 amino acids: CASSPLANEQFF. The CDR3 DNA sequence: TGTGCCAGCAGCCCCCTGGCGAATGAGCAGTTCTTC. Full variable domain (rest looked up from reference TRBV11-2 and TRBJ2-1): EAGVAQSPRYKIIEKRQSVAFWCNPISGHATLYWYQQILGQGPKLLIQFQNNGVVDDSQLPKDRFSAERLKGVDSTLKIQPAKLEDSAVYLCASSPLANEQFFGPGTRLTVL.

At least ten counts were recorded for this clonotype. V is TRBV7-2 and J is TRBJ2-1; D might be TRBD2 (5 bases). The germline V gene has CDR1 SGHTA and CDR2 FQGNSA. V gave up 0 bases and J gave up 0 bases, with 9 bases separating them. The CDR3 totals 16 residues. The CDR3 loop is CASSLAGSSSYNEQFF. The CDR3 nucleotides are TGTGCCAGCAGCTTAGCGGGGAGCAGCTCCTACAATGAGCAGTTCTTC.

This clonotype turned up a few times. The chain employs TRBV19 and TRBJ2-1, with D unresolved. Trimming removed 2 bases at V and 6 bases at J, with 8 bases between. The V gene's germline CDR1 is LNHDA and CDR2 SQIVND (reference sequence). The CDR3 has 13 residues. In nucleotides, the CDR3 is TGTGCCAGTAGTATATCAAACGTCAATGAGCAGTTCTTC. Its protein product is CASSISNVNEQFF.

This clonotype was seen at least ten times. J is TRBJ2-1 and V is TRBV7-2, with D maybe TRBD1 (5 bases). CDR1 is SGHTA and CDR2 is FQGNSA in the germline V gene. V lost 3 bases to trimming and J lost 6 bases, with 9 bases between them. The length of the CDR3 is 13 residues. The CDR3, as DNA: TGTGCCAGCAGCTTCATCCAGGGCAATGAGCAGTTCTTC. Translation: CASSFIQGNEQFF.

This clonotype showed up just a few times. The V call is TRBV19, the J call TRBJ2-3, with TRBD2 matching 11 bases. The V gene's germline CDR1 is LNHDA and CDR2 SQIVND (reference sequence). CDR3 length: 15 amino acids. With 2 bases clipped from V and 5 bases from J, the junction kept 3 bases outside the gene matches. CDR3 in DNA: TGTGCCAGTAGTATACTAGCGGGAGGATTAGATACGCAGTATTTT. Translating it yields CASSILAGGLDTQYF.

In this sample, this clonotype turned up a few times. The junction departs from germline at one end; a sequencing error may be responsible. The chain recombines TRBV12-3 or TRBV12-4 with TRBJ1-5; maybe TRBD1 (5 bases). The CDR3 contains 12 residues. As DNA, the CDR3 is TGTGCCAGCAGCTCCACTGGGACCCCCCCGCATTTT. Translation gives CASSSTGTPPHF.

This sequence joins TRBV27 and TRBJ1-6; 7 nucleotides match TRBD1. The CDR3 covers 14 residues. In germline, CDR1 is MNHEY, CDR2 SMNVEV (reference sequence). V lost 5 bases and J lost 9; bases outside the gene matches: 7. CDR3 nucleotide sequence: TGTGCCAGCAGTATCGGGGGACAGTTTTCACCCCTCCACTTT. This codes for CASSIGGQFSPLHF.

This clonotype occurred many times. In DNA form, the CDR3 reads TGTGCCAGCAGTGAAGGACAGGGAGGGGATAATGAGCAGTTCTTC. Its translation: CASSEGQGGDNEQFF. The gene calls are TRBV6-1 and TRBJ2-1; the D gene could be TRBD1 or TRBD2 (7 bases each). The CDR3 spans 15 residues. V dropped 1 base and J dropped 7 bases, with 14 bases sitting between them. Germline loops: CDR1 MNHNS, CDR2 SASEGT.

This clonotype was counted at least ten times. The chain employs TRBV7-9 and TRBJ2-2; weak D call: TRBD1 (6 bases). With 8 bases removed from V and 3 bases from J, the gap between germline ends came to 7 bases. Germline CDR1 and CDR2: SEHNR and FQNEAQ (reference sequence). The length of the CDR3 is 12 residues. CDR3 bases: TGTGCCAGCTCAGGGGACACCGGGGAGCTGTTTTTT. This encodes CASSGDTGELFF.

The gene calls are TRBV15 and TRBJ2-2; tentative D call: TRBD2 (6 bases). CDR1 and CDR2 (germline): LNHNV, YYDKDF (reference sequence). This CDR3 spans 15 amino acids. The V end lost 1 base, the J end lost 4 bases, and 10 bases lay between the germline ends. The CDR3 loop is CATSRAGDATGELFF. CDR3 nucleotide sequence: TGTGCCACCAGCAGAGCGGGGGACGCCACCGGGGAGCTGTTTTTT.

This clonotype has a handful of counts. CDR3 in DNA: TGCGCCAGCAGCCAAGCTCCCAGGGGCGATGAGCCCCAGCATTTT. This translates into CASSQAPRGDEPQHF. The chain recombines TRBV4-3 with TRBJ1-5; possible D gene TRBD1, 6 bases. Germline CDR1 is LGHNA and CDR2 is YSLEER. The V and J ends lost 1 base and 8 bases respectively, with 15 bases between them. The CDR3 length is 15 residues.

The rearrangement joins TRBV20-1 to TRBJ2-5, with TRBD2 matching 10 bases. This CDR3 has 15 residues. V shed 7 bases, J shed 4 bases, and the junction held 12 bases outside the gene matches. The V gene's germline CDR1 is DFQATT and CDR2 SNEGSKA (reference sequence). The CDR3 DNA reads TGCAGTGTTAGCCTTCCTAGCGGGAGTATAGAGACCCAGTACTTC. It specifies CSVSLPSGSIETQYF.

The gene calls are TRBV9 and TRBJ2-3; 7 bases map to TRBD2. CDR1 and CDR2 from the germline V gene are SGDLS and YYNGEE. The CDR3 is 15 amino acids. Trimming at V came to 3 bases and at J to 10 bases, leaving 14 bases not matched to a gene. The CDR3 loop reads CASSAPLGGPLSQYF. CDR3 sequence (DNA): TGTGCCAGCAGCGCCCCTTTGGGAGGGCCTTTATCGCAGTATTTT.

This clonotype came up a few times. The chain couples TRBV7-9 to TRBJ2-1, with 9 bases that match TRBD2. The length of the CDR3 is 18 residues. The trim removed 7 bases at V and 6 bases at J, leaving 19 bases unmatched. Germline V gene lookup returns CDR1 SEHNR and CDR2 FQNEAQ (reference sequence). In DNA, the CDR3 is TGTGCCAGCACCGGGACTAGCCTAATTTTGCCCCCACGCAATGAGCAGTTCTTC. Amino acids: CASTGTSLILPPRNEQFF.

This clonotype appeared many times. The chain recombines TRBV7-2 with TRBJ2-3, with a possible D match to TRBD2 (5 bases). Germline-derived CDR1 and CDR2 are SGHTA and FQGNSA. The germline V and J ends were trimmed by 5 bases and 0 bases, with 9 bases remaining between them. This CDR3 is 14 amino acids long. DNA for the CDR3: TGTGCCAGCAGCCGCGGGTTAAGCACAGATACGCAGTATTTT. This codes for CASSRGLSTDTQYF.

About this clonotype itself: A much larger clone differs by one base, so this may be a read error. The chain links TRBV7-2 to TRBJ2-1; tentatively, D is TRBD2 (6 bases). The CDR3 extends over 15 amino acids. Germline V CDR1 and CDR2: SGHTA, FQGNSA. CDR3 bases: TGTGCCAGCAGCCCAGTGGCTACCGGGGGAAATGTGCAGTTCTTC. This translates into CASSPVATGGNVQFF.

This clonotype was counted only a few times. The chain's CDR3 is CASSPGTSSSTDTQYF. CDR3 sequence (DNA): TGCGCCAGCAGCCCGGGGACTTCCTCTAGCACAGATACGCAGTATTTT. This chain joins TRBV5-1 and TRBJ2-3; tentative D call: TRBD2 (6 bases). Germline V CDR1 and CDR2: SGHRS, YFSETQ. Trimming shortened V by 4 bases and J by 0 bases, and 15 bases separated the two germline ends. The CDR3 contains 16 residues.

The chain carries TRBV10-3 and TRBJ2-1; the match to TRBD2 covers 7 bases. V shed 8 bases, J shed 3 bases, and the junction held 7 bases outside the gene matches. The CDR3 totals 14 residues. Germline values: CDR1 ENHRY, CDR2 SYGVKD. CDR3 loop: CAIAAGENYNEQFF. The DNA for the CDR3 is TGTGCCATCGCGGCGGGGGAAAACTACAATGAGCAGTTCTTC.

The chain has TRBV28 and TRBJ2-3, with 8 bases fitting TRBD2. Germline CDR1 reads MDHEN; CDR2 reads SYDVKM. CDR3 length equals 16 residues. J gave up 4 bases and V 5 bases, and 11 bases lay outside the gene matches. The CDR3 here is CASSLSLAARPDTQYF. The CDR3, as DNA: TGTGCCAGCAGTCTTTCACTAGCGGCGCGCCCAGATACGCAGTATTTT.

This clonotype was seen a handful of times. The chain links TRBV12-3 or TRBV12-4 to TRBJ1-4; no firm D call. CDR3 length: 13 amino acids. Trimming removed 4 bases from V and 5 bases from J, with 8 bases in between. CDR3 loop: CASSYLSNEKLFF. The DNA for the CDR3 is TGTGCCAGCAGTTATCTCTCGAATGAAAAACTGTTTTTT.

This chain links TRBV12-3 or TRBV12-4 with TRBJ2-7; D is possibly TRBD2 (5 bases). Trimming stripped 3 bases from V and 6 bases from J, with 6 bases between. This CDR3 is 11 amino acids long. The CDR3 coding sequence is TGTGCCAGCAGTTTTGAGGGCGAGCAGTACTTC. Translation: CASSFEGEQYF.